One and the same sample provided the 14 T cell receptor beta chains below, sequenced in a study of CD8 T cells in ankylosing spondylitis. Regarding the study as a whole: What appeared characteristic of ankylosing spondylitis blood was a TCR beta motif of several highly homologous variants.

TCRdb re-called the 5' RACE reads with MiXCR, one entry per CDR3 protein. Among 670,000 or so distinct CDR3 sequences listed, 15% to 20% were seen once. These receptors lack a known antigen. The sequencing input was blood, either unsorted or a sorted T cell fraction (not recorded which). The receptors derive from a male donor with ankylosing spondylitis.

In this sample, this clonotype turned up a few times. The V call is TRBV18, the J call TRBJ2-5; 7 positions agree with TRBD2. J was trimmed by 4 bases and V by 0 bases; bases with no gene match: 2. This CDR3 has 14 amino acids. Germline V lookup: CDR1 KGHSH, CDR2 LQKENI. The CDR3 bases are TGTGCCAGCTCACCACCGGGAGGGATAGAGACCCAGTACTTC. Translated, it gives CASSPPGGIETQYF.

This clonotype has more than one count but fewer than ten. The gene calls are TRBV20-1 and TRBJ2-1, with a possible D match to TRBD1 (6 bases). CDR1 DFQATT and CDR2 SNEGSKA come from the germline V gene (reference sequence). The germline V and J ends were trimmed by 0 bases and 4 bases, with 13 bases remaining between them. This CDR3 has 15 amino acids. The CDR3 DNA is TGCAGTGCTAGAGATGGGACACTCGAATACAATGAGCAGTTCTTC. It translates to CSARDGTLEYNEQFF.

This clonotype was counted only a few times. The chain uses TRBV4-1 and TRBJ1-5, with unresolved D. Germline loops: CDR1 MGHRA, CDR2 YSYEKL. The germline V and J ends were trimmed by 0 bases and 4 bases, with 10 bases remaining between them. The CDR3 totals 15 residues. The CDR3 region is CASSQDSGPNQPQHF. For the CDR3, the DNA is TGCGCCAGCAGCCAAGATTCGGGTCCGAATCAGCCCCAGCATTTT.

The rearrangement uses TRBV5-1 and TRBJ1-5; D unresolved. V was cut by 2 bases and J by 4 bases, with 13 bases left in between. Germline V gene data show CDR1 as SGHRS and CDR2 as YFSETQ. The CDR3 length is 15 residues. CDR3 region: CASSFNYPRNQPQHF. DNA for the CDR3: TGCGCCAGCAGCTTCAATTATCCGCGGAATCAGCCCCAGCATTTT.

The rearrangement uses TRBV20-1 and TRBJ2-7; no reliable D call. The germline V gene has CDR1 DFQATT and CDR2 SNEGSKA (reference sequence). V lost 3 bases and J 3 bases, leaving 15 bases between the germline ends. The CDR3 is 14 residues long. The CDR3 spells CSARVYAVYYEQYF. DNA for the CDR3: TGCAGTGCTAGGGTATATGCTGTGTACTACGAGCAGTACTTC.

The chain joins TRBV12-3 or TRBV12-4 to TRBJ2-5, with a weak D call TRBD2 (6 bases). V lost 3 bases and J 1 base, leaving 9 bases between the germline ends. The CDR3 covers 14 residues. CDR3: CASSLRGSQETQYF. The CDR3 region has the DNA TGTGCCAGCAGTTTGCGGGGATCCCAAGAGACCCAGTACTTC.

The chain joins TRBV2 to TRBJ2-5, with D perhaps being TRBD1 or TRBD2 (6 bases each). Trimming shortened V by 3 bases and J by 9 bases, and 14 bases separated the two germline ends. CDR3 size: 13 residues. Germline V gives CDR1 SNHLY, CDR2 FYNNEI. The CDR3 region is CASSEEFRGPQYF. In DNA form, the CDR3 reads TGTGCCAGCAGTGAGGAATTCCGGGGGCCCCAGTACTTC.

The CDR3 spells CASSPSEENEQFF. The CDR3 coding sequence is TGTGCCAGCAGCCCCTCCGAGGAGAATGAGCAGTTCTTC. The chain carries TRBV7-9 and TRBJ2-1; no clear D. Trimming left V 5 bases short and J 7 bases short, with 12 bases between. This CDR3 contains 13 residues. Germline V gene data show CDR1 as SEHNR and CDR2 as FQNEAQ (reference sequence).

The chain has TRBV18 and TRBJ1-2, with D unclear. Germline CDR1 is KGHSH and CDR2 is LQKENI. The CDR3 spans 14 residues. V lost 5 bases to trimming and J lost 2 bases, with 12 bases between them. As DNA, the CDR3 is TGTGCCAGCTCAATCGGACCGGGAAACTATGGCTACACCTTC. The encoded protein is CASSIGPGNYGYTF.

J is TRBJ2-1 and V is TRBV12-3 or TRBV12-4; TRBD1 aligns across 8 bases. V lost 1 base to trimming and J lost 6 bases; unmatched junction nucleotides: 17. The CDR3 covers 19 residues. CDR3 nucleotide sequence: TGTGCCAGCAGTTTAGTTCCGGGGACAGGACTTTTCTCGAGCAATGAGCAGTTCTTC. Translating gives CASSLVPGTGLFSSNEQFF.

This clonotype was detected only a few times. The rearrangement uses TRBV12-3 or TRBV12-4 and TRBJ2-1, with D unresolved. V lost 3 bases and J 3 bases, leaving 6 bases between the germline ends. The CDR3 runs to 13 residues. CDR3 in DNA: TGTGCCAGCAGTTTCGGTATCTACAATGAGCAGTTCTTC. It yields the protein CASSFGIYNEQFF.

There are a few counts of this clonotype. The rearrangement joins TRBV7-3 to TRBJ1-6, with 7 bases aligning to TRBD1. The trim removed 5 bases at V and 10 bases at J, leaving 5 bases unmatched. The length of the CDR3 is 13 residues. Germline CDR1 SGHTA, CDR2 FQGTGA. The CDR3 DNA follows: TGTGCCAGCAGCGAAACAGGGGTGTCACCCCTCCACTTT. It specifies CASSETGVSPLHF.

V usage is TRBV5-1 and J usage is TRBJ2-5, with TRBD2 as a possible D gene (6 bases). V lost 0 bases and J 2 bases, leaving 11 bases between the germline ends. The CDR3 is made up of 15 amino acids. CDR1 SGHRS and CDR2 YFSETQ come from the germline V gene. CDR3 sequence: CASSLGIGRQETQYF. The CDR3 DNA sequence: TGCGCCAGCAGCTTGGGCATCGGGAGACAAGAGACCCAGTACTTC.

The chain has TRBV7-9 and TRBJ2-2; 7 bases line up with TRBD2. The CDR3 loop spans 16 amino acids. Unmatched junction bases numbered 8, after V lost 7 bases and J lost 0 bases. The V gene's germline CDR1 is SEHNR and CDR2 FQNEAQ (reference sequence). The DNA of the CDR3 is TGTGCCAGCAACCCTCCGGGACTACCGAACACCGGGGAGCTGTTTTTT. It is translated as CASNPPGLPNTGELFF.